This T cell receptor (beta chain) was recorded in a study of technical replicates of blood from several donors. The assay was immunoSEQ multiplex PCR, and TCRdb's table has in-frame clones only and misses some. The sample shows 65,000 to 90,000 clones, 93% of them seen only once. The CDR3 contains 15 residues. Germline assignment: CDR1 MDHEN and CDR2 SYDVKM. Trimming cost V 3 bases and J 7 bases, with 15 bases left between them. The chain combines TRBV28 with TRBJ1-4; TRBD1 might be the D (5 bases). Sample: T cells isolated from PBMCs. This clonotype was sampled from a human donor in good health. The DNA for the CDR3 is TGTGCCAGCAGTTTTTGGCAGGGAAGCCCTGAAAAACTGTTTTTT. Translating gives CASSFWQGSPEKLFF.